Below are 30 T cell receptor beta chains sequenced from a single sample in a study of blood T cell repertoires in COVID-19. Here immunoSEQ multiplex PCR was the method, and the copy in TCRdb shows in-frame clones only, minus some. The sample includes some 270,000 clones, 88% seen only once; the top ten take around 3.1%. Material: PBMCs or T cells enriched from blood (not recorded which). Source of these receptors: a woman between 40 and 50 years old who had been exposed to COVID-19.

The chain employs TRBV7-2 and TRBJ2-2; a possible D gene is TRBD1 (6 bases). V was pared by 6 bases and J by 6 bases, with 11 bases between. The CDR3 is made up of 13 amino acids. In germline, CDR1 is SGHTA, CDR2 FQGNSA. CDR3 nucleotide sequence: TGTGCCAGCAGACCAGGGGAAGCCGGGGAGCTGTTTTTT. Protein product: CASRPGEAGELFF.

Of note for this clone: One junction end disagrees with the germline gene, perhaps due to a read error. The rearrangement uses TRBV5-1 and TRBJ1-2; 10 bases align to TRBD1. In germline, CDR1 is SGHRS, CDR2 YFSETQ. CDR3 length: 15 residues. CDR3 residues: CASSTDRGRFYGYTF. The DNA of the CDR3 is TGTGCCAGCAGCACCGACAGGGGGCGCTTCTATGGCTACACCTTC.

The chain recombines TRBV27 with TRBJ2-6, with D tentatively TRBD1 (5 bases). The CDR3 runs to 14 residues. The germline V gene has CDR1 MNHEY and CDR2 SMNVEV (reference sequence). Trimming cost V 8 bases and J 0 bases, with 8 bases left between them. The CDR3 sequence: CASHQGSGANVLTF. In DNA form, the CDR3 reads TGTGCCAGCCACCAGGGCTCTGGGGCCAACGTCCTGACTTTC.

This chain connects TRBV27 to TRBJ2-3; D possibly corresponds to TRBD1 (6 bases). Germline assignment: CDR1 MNHEY and CDR2 SMNVEV (reference sequence). Between the trimmed V and J ends, which lost 6 bases and 10 bases, there was a span of 20 bases. This CDR3 has 14 residues. CDR3 nucleotides: TGTGCCAGCAGGCGAAAACCGGACAGCTCTGCGCAGTATTTT. Its translation is CASRRKPDSSAQYF.

The chain is built from TRBV5-6 and TRBJ1-3; D gene unclear. CDR1 is SGHDT and CDR2 is YYEEEE in the germline V gene. The CDR3 length is 12 residues. V lost 0 bases, J lost 9 bases, and 7 bases lay in between. The CDR3 nucleotides are TGTGCCAGCAGCTTGGGAGGATTCACCATATATTTT. The encoded protein is CASSLGGFTIYF.

The V gene is TRBV12-5, the J gene TRBJ1-2; TRBD1 matches 7 bases. Germline V gene data show CDR1 as LGHNT and CDR2 as FRNRAP. The ends lost 0 bases at V and 4 bases at J; junction bases unmatched: 11. The CDR3 has 17 amino acids. CDR3: CASGLVRNRGVSYGYTF. The CDR3 DNA follows: TGTGCTAGTGGTTTGGTACGGAACAGGGGCGTTAGCTATGGCTACACCTTC. Drawing the rest from reference TRBV12-5 and TRBJ1-2, the complete variable domain is DARVTQTPRHKVTEMGQEVTMRCQPILGHNTVFWYRQTMMQGLELLAYFRNRAPLDDSGMPKDRFSAEMPDATLATLKIQPSEPRDSAVYFCASGLVRNRGVSYGYTFGSGTRLTVV.

The chain has TRBV20-1 and TRBJ2-6; TRBD1 is a possible D gene (5 bases). The V and J ends lost 3 bases and 1 base respectively, with 16 bases between them. Germline V gene data show CDR1 as DFQATT and CDR2 as SNEGSKA (reference sequence). The CDR3 totals 17 residues. In DNA, the CDR3 is TGCAGTGCTAGTTCGCAGGGTCTGAGATCTGGGGCCAACGTCCTGACTTTC. Translating it yields CSASSQGLRSGANVLTF.

This clone occurred once. V usage is TRBV4-2 and J usage is TRBJ1-6, with a weak D call TRBD1 (5 bases). The V gene's germline CDR1 is LGHNA and CDR2 YNFKEQ. This CDR3 comprises 14 residues. V was cut by 7 bases and J by 8 bases, with 15 bases left in between. In DNA form, the CDR3 reads TGTGCCAGCACGCAAGGTGGGGGGGATTCACCCCTCCACTTT. The encoded protein is CASTQGGGDSPLHF.

The chain employs TRBV30 and TRBJ1-4; 10 nucleotides align to TRBD1. CDR3 length: 15 amino acids. The germline gives CDR1 GTSNPN, CDR2 SVGIG (reference sequence). V lost 8 bases, J lost 6 bases, and 12 bases stayed unmatched. CDR3 coding DNA: TGTGCCAGTAACCCCGGCGGGACAGGGGATGAAAAACTGTTTTTT. It is translated as CASNPGGTGDEKLFF.

This rearrangement joins TRBV29-1 to TRBJ1-1; D unresolved. The germline V gene has CDR1 SQVTM and CDR2 ANQGSEA. The length of the CDR3 is 14 residues. Trimming stripped 7 bases from V and 6 bases from J, with 21 bases between. The CDR3 is CSAHLDTGVAEAFF. CDR3 DNA: TGCAGCGCCCACCTAGACACCGGGGTGGCTGAAGCTTTCTTT.

This chain links TRBV21-1 with TRBJ2-1; the table's D call, TRBD2, has no DNA check behind it. TRBV21-1 is marked as a pseudogene. The CDR3 totals 19 residues. CDR3 coding DNA: TGTGCCAGCGAGAATTATAGGAGAGCCCTAGCGGGAGATTTAGATGAGCAGTTCTTC. Its protein is CASENYRRALAGDLDEQFF.

This clone showed up just once. V and J are TRBV10-3 and TRBJ1-2; D perhaps matches TRBD1 (6 bases). Trimming pared 2 bases from V and 13 bases from J, leaving 11 bases between. This CDR3 comprises 11 residues. Germline assignment: CDR1 ENHRY and CDR2 SYGVKD. The CDR3 bases are TGTGCCATCAGTGAGAACAGGGAATCCACCTTC. Protein: CAISENRESTF.

This clone was found once. This chain uses TRBV7-9 with TRBJ2-4; D perhaps matches TRBD2 (6 bases). The CDR3 sequence is 15 residues long. Trimming took 5 bases from V and 1 from J, leaving 12 bases between them. Germline lookup yields CDR1 SEHNR and CDR2 FQNEAQ (reference sequence). The DNA for the CDR3 is TGTGCCAGCAGCCCCCCGGGGGACGCCAAAAACATTCAGTACTTC. It yields the protein CASSPPGDAKNIQYF.

V gene TRBV6-5 combines with J gene TRBJ2-7; D is perhaps TRBD2 (5 bases). From germline, CDR1 is MNHEY and CDR2 SVGAGI. V was pared by 6 bases and J by 2 bases, with 14 bases between. The CDR3 runs 14 residues. CDR3 sequence reads: CASSQTKRTYEQYV. In nucleotides, the CDR3 is TGTGCCAGCAGCCAGACCAAGCGGACCTACGAGCAGTACGTC.

V and J are TRBV19 and TRBJ2-5; 10 bases map to TRBD1. The V gene's germline CDR1 is LNHDA and CDR2 SQIVND (reference sequence). Trimming at V came to 6 bases and at J to 1 base, leaving 8 bases not matched to a gene. The CDR3 runs 16 residues. The CDR3 protein is CASSRRDRGPQETQYF. The CDR3 DNA follows: TGTGCCAGTAGCCGCCGGGACAGGGGTCCCCAAGAGACCCAGTACTTC.

This clone appeared many times. The chain couples TRBV6-2 or TRBV6-3 to TRBJ2-1; no clear D. The germline V gene has CDR1 MNHEY and CDR2 SVGEGT. V lost 10 bases, J lost 0 bases, and 16 bases lay in between. The CDR3 consists of 15 residues. Here the CDR3 reads CATNPFPSSYNEQFF. As DNA, the CDR3 is TGTGCCACCAACCCCTTTCCGAGCTCCTACAATGAGCAGTTCTTC.

CDR3 DNA: TGCGCCAGCAGCTCCGAGGGGGGGGCAGACAATGAGCAGTTCTTC. Amino acids: CASSSEGGADNEQFF. The chain carries TRBV5-1 and TRBJ2-1, with D possibly TRBD2 on 7 matching bases. The CDR3 has 15 amino acids. Trimming cost V 3 bases and J 5 bases, with 15 bases left between them. In germline, CDR1 is SGHRS, CDR2 YFSETQ.

This rearrangement joins TRBV18 to TRBJ2-2; 9 bases line up with TRBD1. The V gene end was trimmed by 4 bases and the J gene end by 4 bases; junction bases not matched to a gene: 4. CDR3 length: 15 residues. From germline, CDR1 is KGHSH and CDR2 LQKENI. The CDR3, as DNA: TGTGCCAGCTCACTGGACAGGGGAAGCACCGGGGAGCTGTTTTTT. It translates to CASSLDRGSTGELFF.

V gene TRBV24-1 combines with J gene TRBJ2-2, with D possibly being TRBD1 (5 bases). Germline V lookup: CDR1 KGHDR, CDR2 SFDVKD. The CDR3 has 16 residues. The V gene lost 4 bases and the J gene lost 7 bases, with 18 bases spanning the gap. CDR3 nucleotides: TGTGCCACCAGTGACCCTGGGATATTGGGGCACGGGGAGCTGTTTTTT. Its translation: CATSDPGILGHGELFF.

J is TRBJ1-1 and V is TRBV7-8; a possible D gene is TRBD1 (5 bases). Deletions cut 1 base from V and 4 bases from J, with 10 bases between. CDR1 and CDR2 (germline): SGHVS, FQNEAQ. The CDR3 length is 14 residues. This chain's CDR3 is CASSLVGGSTEAFF. Written as DNA, the CDR3 is TGTGCCAGCAGCTTAGTTGGGGGGTCCACTGAAGCTTTCTTT.

The V call is TRBV3-1 (or the pseudogene TRBV3-2), the J call TRBJ2-1, with D perhaps TRBD1 (6 bases). The V gene's germline CDR1 is LGHDT and CDR2 YNNKEL (reference sequence). The CDR3 consists of 14 residues. Trimming shortened V by 4 bases and J by 12 bases, and 19 bases separated the two germline ends. CDR3 DNA sequence: TGTGCCAGCAGCCGACTAACCACAGGGAAGGGGCAGTTCTTC. It translates to CASSRLTTGKGQFF.

The chain joins TRBV2 to TRBJ1-5; 8 positions agree with TRBD1. Germline CDR1 SNHLY, CDR2 FYNNEI. Trimming took 2 bases from V and 3 from J; bases not matched to a gene: 9. This CDR3 spans 17 amino acids. CDR3 coding DNA: TGTGCCAGCAGTGAATCCGCAGGGGGCGTACTCAATCAGCCCCAGCATTTT. Translating gives CASSESAGGVLNQPQHF.

This chain connects TRBV4-3 to TRBJ2-1; D is unresolved. CDR1 is LGHNA and CDR2 is YSLEER in the germline V gene. Trimming left V 1 base short and J 9 bases short, with 7 bases between. This CDR3 is 12 amino acids long. The CDR3 spells CASSQGYSEQFF. The CDR3 nucleotides are TGCGCCAGCAGCCAAGGGTATAGTGAGCAGTTCTTC.

The chain is built from TRBV7-3 and TRBJ1-1, with D possibly being TRBD1 (5 bases). The CDR3 is 13 amino acids. Germline V gives CDR1 SGHTA, CDR2 FQGTGA. V lost 5 bases and J lost 4, with 11 bases in between. CDR3 DNA: TGTGCCAGCAGCACCCAGGGAAGCACTGAAGCTTTCTTT. It specifies CASSTQGSTEAFF.

This chain links TRBV24-1 with TRBJ2-1; TRBD1 matches at 8 bases. In germline, CDR1 is KGHDR, CDR2 SFDVKD. With 9 bases clipped from V and 8 bases from J, the junction kept 5 bases outside the gene matches. This CDR3 contains 12 residues. CDR3 region: CATGQGIHEQFF. The DNA for the CDR3 is TGTGCCACCGGACAGGGTATCCATGAGCAGTTCTTC.

In its sample, this clone was seen once. This chain links TRBV7-3 with TRBJ2-1; D is possibly TRBD1 (5 bases). This CDR3 has 12 amino acids. Per the germline V gene, CDR1 is SGHTA and CDR2 is FQGTGA. V was shortened by 9 bases and J by 7 bases, with 13 bases between the two germline ends. The CDR3 DNA is TGTGCCAGTTCCCATGGGGCGAATGAGCAGTTCTTC. Translation: CASSHGANEQFF.

The chain has TRBV11-1 and TRBJ2-2; a possible D gene is TRBD2 (6 bases). The CDR3 spans 16 residues. Germline V lookup: CDR1 SGHAT, CDR2 FQDESV (reference sequence). With 5 bases removed from V and 2 bases from J, the gap between germline ends came to 15 bases. The chain's CDR3 is CASSAYGTENTGELFF. DNA for the CDR3: TGTGCCAGCAGCGCCTACGGGACTGAAAACACCGGGGAGCTGTTTTTT. Full variable domain (remainder filled in from reference TRBV11-1 and TRBJ2-2): EAEVAQSPRYKITEKSQAVAFWCDPISGHATLYWYRQILGQGPELLVQFQDESVVDDSQLPKDRFSAERLKGVDSTLKIQPAELGDSAMYLCASSAYGTENTGELFFGEGSRLTVL.

Turning to this clone: One end of the junction fails to match germline, which may point to a read error. In DNA, the CDR3 is TGTGCCAGCAGCACGGGACAGAGCAATCAGCCCCAGCATTTT. Its translation is CASSTGQSNQPQHF. V usage is TRBV5-1 and J usage is TRBJ1-5; the match to TRBD1 covers 7 bases. The CDR3 length is 14 residues. Germline CDR1 and CDR2: SGHRS and YFSETQ.

This clone came up once. The chain carries TRBV6-2 or TRBV6-3 and TRBJ2-5, with 7 nucleotides matching TRBD2. The length of the CDR3 is 15 residues. Germline V gene sequence: CDR1 MNHEY, CDR2 SVGEGT. V dropped 5 bases and J dropped 2; count of bases not matched to a gene: 8. CDR3 DNA: TGTGCCAGCAGTCGGGAGGACGGACTACAAGAGACCCAGTACTTC. Translation: CASSREDGLQETQYF.

The CDR3: CASSPTSGSEQFF. The CDR3 coding sequence is TGTGCCAGCTCGCCCACTAGCGGGAGCGAGCAGTTCTTC. The genes are TRBV18 and TRBJ2-1; 11 bases match TRBD2. The V and J ends lost 6 bases and 10 bases, in that order; junction bases with no gene match: 5. The CDR3 has 13 residues. Germline CDR1 and CDR2: KGHSH and LQKENI.